The rows below give T cell receptor beta chains drawn from one sample of a study of regulatory T cells in long-lasting Graves disease. TCRdb processed the multiplex PCR reads anew with MiXCR; each CDR3 protein has one entry. The table records about 470,000 distinct CDR3 sequences, roughly 21% of them present only once. The sequences come from peripheral blood mononuclear cells (PBMCs), collected when the disease was refractory, from a patient treated with antithyroid drugs. The receptors shown here come from a female donor with Graves disease. The CDR3 runs from the conserved cysteine through the conserved F or W. The D gene is left open where the match is weak. Expanded clones get a size class; other rows say once, few or many, or leave the size out.

j_call | v_call | clone_size | d_call | cdr3_aa | cdr3_nt
TRBJ1-4 | TRBV19 | - | - | CASQGRESEKLFF | TGTGCCAGCCAGGGGAGGGAAAGTGAAAAACTGTTTTTT
TRBJ2-4 | TRBV5-4 | - | - | CASSLGGAENIQYF | TGTGCCAGCAGCTTGGGTGGGGCAGAAAACATTCAGTACTTC
TRBJ2-1 | TRBV6-5 | - | TRBD2 | CASSYSMRTSGSNEQFF | TGTGCCAGCAGTTACTCGATGCGGACTAGCGGGAGCAATGAGCAGTTCTTC
TRBJ1-1 | TRBV7-9 | - | - | CASSLQGGNTEAFF | TGTGCCAGCAGCTTACAAGGGGGGAACACTGAAGCTTTCTTT
TRBJ2-5 | TRBV19 | few | - | CASSPTQAVRETQYF | TGTGCCAGTAGTCCCACCCAGGCGGTACGGGAGACCCAGTACTTC
TRBJ1-3 | TRBV19 | - | - | CASSLSAGLRSGNTIYF | TGTGCCAGTAGCCTATCAGCGGGCCTGCGTTCTGGAAACACCATATATTTT
TRBJ2-2 | TRBV15 | few | - | CATSRVGRGNSNTGELFF | TGTGCCACCAGCAGAGTTGGTAGAGGGAACTCGAACACCGGGGAGCTGTTTTTT
TRBJ2-1 | TRBV19 | once | TRBD1 | CASSIDSGQGPYNEQFF | TGTGCCAGTAGTATAGATAGTGGACAGGGTCCCTACAATGAGCAGTTCTTC
TRBJ2-7 | TRBV12-3/TRBV12-4 | - | - | CASSPSVSGGNEQYF | TGTGCCAGCAGCCCCTCGGTCTCAGGGGGGAACGAGCAGTACTTC
TRBJ2-7 | TRBV28 | many | - | CASSRDRASYEQYF | TGTGCCAGCAGTCGGGACCGAGCCTCCTACGAGCAGTACTTC
TRBJ1-4 | TRBV19 | few | - | CASSIEGSYNEKLFF | TGTGCCAGTAGTATAGAGGGCAGTTATAATGAAAAACTGTTTTTT
TRBJ2-7 | TRBV12-3/TRBV12-4 | many | TRBD1 | CASSLERTGGDEQYF | TGTGCCAGCAGTTTAGAGAGGACAGGGGGCGACGAGCAGTACTTC
TRBJ2-7 | TRBV20-1 | - | TRBD2 | CSARDWRGGSYEQYF | TGCAGTGCTAGAGATTGGCGGGGGGGGTCCTACGAGCAGTACTTC
TRBJ1-2 | TRBV7-2 | many | - | CASSLDPGYGYTF | TGTGCCAGCAGCTTAGACCCGGGCTATGGCTACACCTTC
TRBJ1-1 | TRBV5-1 | few | - | CASSLKVGAFF | TGCGCCAGCAGCTTAAAGGTCGGCGCTTTCTTT
TRBJ1-1 | TRBV27 | few | - | CASSLYPGTEAFF | TGTGCCAGCAGTTTATATCCTGGCACTGAAGCTTTCTTT
TRBJ1-2 | TRBV10-3 | few | - | CAISESEYYGYTF | TGTGCCATCAGTGAGTCGGAGTACTATGGCTACACCTTC
TRBJ2-5 | TRBV27 | many | - | CASSHSTPTRREETQYF | TGTGCCAGCAGTCACTCTACCCCGACTAGGCGCGAAGAGACCCAGTACTTC
TRBJ1-1 | TRBV12-3/TRBV12-4 | many | TRBD1 | CASSFSPGGGAFF | TGTGCCAGCAGTTTTAGTCCAGGGGGAGGCGCTTTCTTT
TRBJ2-7 | TRBV19 | few | - | CASSIAANEQYF | TGTGCCAGTAGTATAGCGGCAAACGAGCAGTACTTC
TRBJ2-5 | TRBV7-9 | few | TRBD1 | CASSGQTVQETQYF | TGTGCCAGCTCGGGACAGACCGTCCAAGAGACCCAGTACTTC
TRBJ2-2 | TRBV7-9 | - | - | CASRGDWANTGELFF | TGTGCCAGCAGGGGGGACTGGGCGAACACCGGGGAGCTGTTTTTT
TRBJ1-2 | TRBV6-9 | many | - | CASSLSSGAGYTF | TGTGCCAGCAGTTTAAGCTCAGGGGCCGGCTACACCTTC
TRBJ2-7 | TRBV28 | many | - | CASSRPGQDEQYF | TGTGCCAGCAGTAGGCCAGGGCAAGACGAGCAGTACTTC
TRBJ1-2 | TRBV7-2 | - | - | CASSLVVREGYTF | TGTGCCAGCAGCTTAGTGGTCAGGGAAGGCTACACCTTC
TRBJ2-7 | TRBV28 | few | - | CASSSPGEADEQYF | TGTGCCAGCAGCTCGCCTGGAGAGGCCGACGAGCAGTACTTC
TRBJ1-1 | TRBV29-1 | many | TRBD1 | CSVSGQGNTEAFF | TGCAGCGTTTCCGGACAGGGGAACACTGAAGCTTTCTTT
TRBJ1-2 | TRBV5-6 | many | TRBD1 | CASSLTTGEAGYTF | TGTGCCAGCAGCTTAACGACAGGGGAGGCCGGCTACACCTTC
TRBJ2-5 | TRBV28 | few | - | CASSSRLETQYF | TGTGCCAGCAGTTCACGATTAGAGACCCAGTACTTC
TRBJ1-2 | TRBV20-1 | many | - | CSARVDSPRGYTF | TGCAGTGCTAGAGTGGACAGTCCTAGGGGCTACACCTTC
TRBJ1-4 | TRBV30 | few | - | CAWTGTLRSEKLFF | TGTGCCTGGACAGGGACATTGAGGAGTGAAAAACTGTTTTTT
TRBJ1-1 | TRBV27 | many | - | CASSPRVYTEAFF | TGTGCCAGCAGTCCACGTGTGTACACTGAAGCTTTCTTT
TRBJ2-7 | TRBV28 | many | TRBD1 | CASSLEGAPFEQYF | TGTGCCAGCAGTTTAGAGGGGGCCCCCTTCGAGCAGTACTTC
TRBJ1-1 | TRBV20-1 | many | - | CSASPPAGKGTEAFF | TGCAGTGCTAGCCCCCCCGCAGGGAAGGGCACTGAAGCTTTCTTT
TRBJ2-2 | TRBV2 | many | - | CASSELSANTGELFF | TGTGCCAGCAGTGAATTGTCAGCGAACACCGGGGAGCTGTTTTTT
TRBJ1-1 | TRBV3-1 | many | TRBD1 | CASSLELRGQAFF | TGTGCCAGCAGCCTAGAGCTGAGGGGGCAGGCTTTCTTT
TRBJ1-1 | TRBV5-1 | many | - | CASSLRGEGEAFF | TGCGCCAGCAGCTTGAGAGGGGAAGGTGAAGCTTTCTTT
TRBJ2-5 | TRBV13 | few | TRBD2 | CASSTRLAGDQGTQYF | TGTGCCAGCAGCACTAGACTAGCGGGGGACCAAGGGACCCAGTACTTC
TRBJ2-7 | TRBV7-9 | few | TRBD1 | CASRTGGTSLNEQYF | TGTGCCAGCAGAACAGGGGGGACATCCCTAAACGAGCAGTACTTC
TRBJ2-7 | TRBV7-9 | - | - | CASSKRGFYEQYF | TGTGCCAGCAGCAAACGGGGTTTCTACGAGCAGTACTTC
TRBJ1-3 | TRBV9 | - | - | CASSVALGNTIYF | TGTGCCAGCAGCGTAGCCCTAGGAAACACCATATATTTT
TRBJ2-7 | TRBV20-1 | - | - | CSARPTGTGVGEQYF | TGCAGTGCTAGACCAACTGGGACGGGGGTCGGAGAGCAGTACTTC
TRBJ2-5 | TRBV20-1 | once | - | CSARDLVGGTAETQYF | TGCAGTGCTAGAGATCTGGTGGGGGGAACCGCGGAGACCCAGTACTTC
TRBJ2-5 | TRBV5-1 | many | TRBD2 | CASSSGPGLAETQYF | TGCGCCAGCAGCTCGGGACCCGGACTAGCGGAGACCCAGTACTTC
TRBJ2-7 | TRBV19 | few | - | CASSIDVGDYEQYF | TGTGCCAGTAGTATCGATGTGGGGGACTACGAGCAGTACTTC
TRBJ2-5 | TRBV10-3 | - | - | CAISESLFRLGRGQETQYF | TGTGCCATCAGTGAGTCGCTCTTCCGCTTAGGACGGGGTCAAGAGACCCAGTACTTC
TRBJ1-2 | TRBV25-1 | few | - | CASSVTDLNYGYTF | TGTGCCAGCAGTGTTACGGATTTAAACTATGGCTACACCTTC
TRBJ2-7 | TRBV28 | many | TRBD1 | CASRDRGSYEQYF | TGTGCCAGCAGGGACAGGGGTTCGTACGAGCAGTACTTC
TRBJ1-5 | TRBV20-1 | many | TRBD1 | CSARVTGGSNQPQHF | TGCAGTGCTAGAGTGACAGGGGGAAGCAATCAGCCCCAGCATTTT
TRBJ2-7 | TRBV6-1 | few | TRBD2 | CASSLLAGGQSDEQYF | TGTGCCAGCAGTCTTCTAGCGGGAGGTCAATCCGACGAGCAGTACTTC
TRBJ2-5 | TRBV7-2 | - | TRBD2 | CASSLSPGGQTQYF | TGTGCCAGCAGCCTCTCGCCGGGGGGGCAGACCCAGTACTTC
TRBJ1-2 | TRBV20-1 | - | TRBD1 | CSAQADDRGLTGGYTF | TGCAGTGCTCAAGCAGATGACAGGGGGCTCACCGGAGGCTACACCTTC
TRBJ2-7 | TRBV7-2 | - | TRBD1 | CASSFWDSYEQYF | TGTGCCAGCAGCTTTTGGGACAGCTACGAGCAGTACTTC
TRBJ1-4 | TRBV12-3/TRBV12-4 | many | - | CASSLGVEKLFF | TGTGCCAGCAGTTTGGGGGTTGAAAAACTGTTTTTT
TRBJ1-2 | TRBV28 | many | TRBD1 | CASSRAGTGSRYTF | TGTGCCAGCAGCAGGGCCGGGACAGGGAGTCGATACACCTTC
TRBJ2-1 | TRBV10-3 | few | TRBD1 | CATTGEDEQFF | TGTGCCACTACAGGGGAAGATGAGCAGTTCTTC
TRBJ1-1 | TRBV29-1 | - | - | CSVLRLLDTEAFF | TGCAGCGTTTTGAGGTTACTCGACACTGAAGCTTTCTTT
TRBJ2-1 | TRBV6-1 | - | - | CASSELRGGGNEQFF | TGTGCCAGCAGTGAGCTGCGGGGAGGGGGCAATGAGCAGTTCTTC
TRBJ2-3 | TRBV29-1 | few | - | CSVGSSSQGDDTQYF | TGCAGCGTTGGATCGTCTAGTCAAGGTGACGATACGCAGTATTTT
TRBJ2-5 | TRBV5-1 | few | - | CASRNRRGRNQETQYF | TGCGCCAGCAGAAACAGAAGGGGGAGAAACCAAGAGACCCAGTACTTC